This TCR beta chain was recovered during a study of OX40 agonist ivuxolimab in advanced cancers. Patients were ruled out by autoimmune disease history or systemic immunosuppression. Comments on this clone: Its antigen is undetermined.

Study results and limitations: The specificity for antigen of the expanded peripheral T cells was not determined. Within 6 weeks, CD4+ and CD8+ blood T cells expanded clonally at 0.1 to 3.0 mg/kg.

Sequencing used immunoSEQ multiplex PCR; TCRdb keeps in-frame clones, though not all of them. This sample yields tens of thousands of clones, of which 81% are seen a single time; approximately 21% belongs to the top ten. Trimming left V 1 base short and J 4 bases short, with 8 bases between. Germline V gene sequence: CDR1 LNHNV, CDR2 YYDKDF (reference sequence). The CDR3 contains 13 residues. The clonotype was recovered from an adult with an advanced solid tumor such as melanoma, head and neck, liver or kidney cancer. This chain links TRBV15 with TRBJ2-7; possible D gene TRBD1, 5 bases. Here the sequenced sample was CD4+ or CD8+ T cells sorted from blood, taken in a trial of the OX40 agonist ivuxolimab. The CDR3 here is CATSRVPGYEQYF. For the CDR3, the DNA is TGTGCCACCAGCAGAGTGCCAGGGTACGAGCAGTACTTC.